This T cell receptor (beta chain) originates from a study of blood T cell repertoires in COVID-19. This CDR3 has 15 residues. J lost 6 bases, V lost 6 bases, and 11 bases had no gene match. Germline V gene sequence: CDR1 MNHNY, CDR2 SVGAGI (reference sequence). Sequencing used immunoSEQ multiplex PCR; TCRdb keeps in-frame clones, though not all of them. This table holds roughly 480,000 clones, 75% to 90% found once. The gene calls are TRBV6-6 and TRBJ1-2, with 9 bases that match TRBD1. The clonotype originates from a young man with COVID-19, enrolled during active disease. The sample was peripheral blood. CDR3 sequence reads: CASSRQDRGRNGYTF. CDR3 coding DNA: TGTGCCAGCAGCCGCCAGGACAGGGGAAGAAATGGCTACACCTTC.